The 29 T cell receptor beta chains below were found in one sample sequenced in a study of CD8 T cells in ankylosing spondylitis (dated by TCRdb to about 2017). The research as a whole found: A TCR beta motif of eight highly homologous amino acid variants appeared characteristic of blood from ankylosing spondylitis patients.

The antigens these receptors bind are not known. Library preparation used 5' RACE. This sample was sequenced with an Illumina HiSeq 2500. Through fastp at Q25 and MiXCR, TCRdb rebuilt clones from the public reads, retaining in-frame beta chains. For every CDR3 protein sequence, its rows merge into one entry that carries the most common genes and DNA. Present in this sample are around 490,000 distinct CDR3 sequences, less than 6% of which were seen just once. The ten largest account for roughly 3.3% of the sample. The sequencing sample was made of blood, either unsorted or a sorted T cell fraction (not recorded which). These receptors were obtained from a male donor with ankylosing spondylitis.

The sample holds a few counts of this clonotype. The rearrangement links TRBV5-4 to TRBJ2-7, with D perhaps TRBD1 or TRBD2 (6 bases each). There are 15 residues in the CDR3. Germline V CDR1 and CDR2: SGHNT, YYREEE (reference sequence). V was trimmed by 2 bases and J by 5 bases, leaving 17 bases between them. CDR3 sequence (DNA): TGTGCCAGCAGCTTACCGGGGGCCCCCGGTGACGAGCAGTACTTC. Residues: CASSLPGAPGDEQYF.

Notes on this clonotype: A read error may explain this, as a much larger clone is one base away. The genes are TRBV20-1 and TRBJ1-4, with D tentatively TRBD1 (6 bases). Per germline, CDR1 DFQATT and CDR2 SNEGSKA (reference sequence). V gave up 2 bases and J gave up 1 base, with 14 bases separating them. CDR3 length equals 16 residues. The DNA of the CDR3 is TGCAGTGCTAGATATCTAGGGGGAGGAACTAATGAAAAACTGTTTTTT. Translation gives CSARYLGGGTNEKLFF.

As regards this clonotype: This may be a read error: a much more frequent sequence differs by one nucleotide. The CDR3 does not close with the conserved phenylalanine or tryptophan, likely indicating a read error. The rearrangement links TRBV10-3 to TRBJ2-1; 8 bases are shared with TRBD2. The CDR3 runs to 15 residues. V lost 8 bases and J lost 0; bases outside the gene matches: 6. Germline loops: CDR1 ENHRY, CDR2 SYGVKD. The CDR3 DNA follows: TGTGCCATCGGATCTAGCGGGCGCTCCTACAATGAGCAGTTCATC. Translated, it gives CAIGSSGRSYNEQFI.

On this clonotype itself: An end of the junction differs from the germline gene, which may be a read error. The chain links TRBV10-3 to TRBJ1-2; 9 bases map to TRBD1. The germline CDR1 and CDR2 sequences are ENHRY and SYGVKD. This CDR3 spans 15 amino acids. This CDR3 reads CAISETGGVIYGYPF. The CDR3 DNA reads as TGTGCCATCAGTGAGACAGGGGGCGTCATATACGGCTACCCCTTC.

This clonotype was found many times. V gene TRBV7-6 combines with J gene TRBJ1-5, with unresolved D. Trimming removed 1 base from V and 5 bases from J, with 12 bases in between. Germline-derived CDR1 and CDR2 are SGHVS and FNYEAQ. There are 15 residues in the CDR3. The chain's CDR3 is CASSLVNGWDQPQHF. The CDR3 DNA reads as TGTGCCAGCAGCTTAGTTAACGGGTGGGATCAGCCCCAGCATTTT.

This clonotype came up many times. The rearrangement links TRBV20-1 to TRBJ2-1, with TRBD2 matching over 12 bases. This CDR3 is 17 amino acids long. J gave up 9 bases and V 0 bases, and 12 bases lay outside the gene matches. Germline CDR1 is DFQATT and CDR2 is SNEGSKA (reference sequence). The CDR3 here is CSARDVASGGAYGEQFF. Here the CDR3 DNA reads TGCAGTGCTAGAGATGTGGCTAGCGGGGGGGCCTATGGTGAGCAGTTCTTC.

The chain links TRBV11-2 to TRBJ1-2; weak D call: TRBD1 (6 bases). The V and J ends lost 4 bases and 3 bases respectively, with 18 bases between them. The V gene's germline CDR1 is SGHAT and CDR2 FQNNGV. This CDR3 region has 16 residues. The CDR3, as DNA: TGTGCCAGCAGCTCCCACCGATTACAGGGAGACTATGGCTACACCTTC. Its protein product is CASSSHRLQGDYGYTF.

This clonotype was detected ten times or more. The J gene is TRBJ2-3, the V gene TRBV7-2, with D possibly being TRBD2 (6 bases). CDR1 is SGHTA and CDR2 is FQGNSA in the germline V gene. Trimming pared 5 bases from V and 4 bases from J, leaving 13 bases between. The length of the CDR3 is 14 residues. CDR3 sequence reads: CASSHRDSADTQYF. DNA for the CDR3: TGTGCCAGCAGCCACCGGGACTCTGCAGATACGCAGTATTTT.

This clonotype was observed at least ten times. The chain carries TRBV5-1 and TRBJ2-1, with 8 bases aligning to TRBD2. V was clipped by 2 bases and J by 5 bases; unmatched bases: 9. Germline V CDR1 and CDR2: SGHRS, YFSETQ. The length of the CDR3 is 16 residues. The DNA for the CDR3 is TGCGCCAGCAGCTTACATACGGGACTAGAGAACAATGAGCAGTTCTTC. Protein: CASSLHTGLENNEQFF.

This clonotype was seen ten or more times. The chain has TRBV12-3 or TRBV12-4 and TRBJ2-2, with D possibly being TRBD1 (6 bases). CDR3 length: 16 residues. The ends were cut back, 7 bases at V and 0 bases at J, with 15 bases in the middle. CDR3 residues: CASNHPGAPNTGELFF. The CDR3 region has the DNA TGTGCCAGCAACCACCCAGGGGCGCCGAACACCGGGGAGCTGTTTTTT.

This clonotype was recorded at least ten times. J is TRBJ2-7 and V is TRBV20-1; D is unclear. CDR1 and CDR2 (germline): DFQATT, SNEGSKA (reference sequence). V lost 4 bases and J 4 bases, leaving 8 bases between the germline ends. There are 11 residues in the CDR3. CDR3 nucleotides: TGCAGTGCTAACGGGCAGTACGAGCAGTACTTC. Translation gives CSANGQYEQYF.

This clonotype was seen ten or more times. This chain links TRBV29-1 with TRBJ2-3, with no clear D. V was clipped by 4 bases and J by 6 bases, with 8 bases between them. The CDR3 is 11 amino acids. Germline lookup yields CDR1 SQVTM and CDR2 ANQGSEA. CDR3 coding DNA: TGCAGCGTTGTATTAGGCGATACGCAGTATTTT. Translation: CSVVLGDTQYF.

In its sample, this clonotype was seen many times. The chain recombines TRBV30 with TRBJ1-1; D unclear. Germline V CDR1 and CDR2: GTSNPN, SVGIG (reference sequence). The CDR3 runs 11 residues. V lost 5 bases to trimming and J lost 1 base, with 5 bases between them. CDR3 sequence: CAWGQNTEAFF. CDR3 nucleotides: TGTGCCTGGGGCCAGAACACTGAAGCTTTCTTT.

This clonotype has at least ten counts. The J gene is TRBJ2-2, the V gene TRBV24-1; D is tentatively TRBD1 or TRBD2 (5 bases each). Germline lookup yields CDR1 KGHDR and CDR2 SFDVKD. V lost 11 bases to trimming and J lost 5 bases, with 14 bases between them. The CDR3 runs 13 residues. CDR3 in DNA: TGTGCCATCAGGGCCACGGGGACCGGGGAGCTGTTTTTT. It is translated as CAIRATGTGELFF.

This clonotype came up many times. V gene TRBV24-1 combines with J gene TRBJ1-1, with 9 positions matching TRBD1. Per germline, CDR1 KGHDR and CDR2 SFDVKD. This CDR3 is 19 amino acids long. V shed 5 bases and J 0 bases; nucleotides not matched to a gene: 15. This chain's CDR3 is CATSATPGTGIHMNTEAFF. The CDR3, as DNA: TGTGCCACCAGTGCCACCCCCGGGACAGGGATCCACATGAACACTGAAGCTTTCTTT.

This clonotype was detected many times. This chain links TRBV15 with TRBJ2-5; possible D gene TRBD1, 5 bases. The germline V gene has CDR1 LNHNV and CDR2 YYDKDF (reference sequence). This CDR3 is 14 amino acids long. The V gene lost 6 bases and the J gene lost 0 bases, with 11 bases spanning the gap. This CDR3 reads CATRPRAHQETQYF. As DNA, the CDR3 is TGTGCCACCAGGCCCAGGGCTCACCAAGAGACCCAGTACTTC. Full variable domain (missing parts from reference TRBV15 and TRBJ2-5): DAMVIQNPRYQVTQFGKPVTLSCSQTLNHNVMYWYQQKSSQAPKLLFHYYDKDFNNEADTPDNFQSRRPNTSFCFLDIRSPGLGDTAMYLCATRPRAHQETQYFGPGTRLLVL.

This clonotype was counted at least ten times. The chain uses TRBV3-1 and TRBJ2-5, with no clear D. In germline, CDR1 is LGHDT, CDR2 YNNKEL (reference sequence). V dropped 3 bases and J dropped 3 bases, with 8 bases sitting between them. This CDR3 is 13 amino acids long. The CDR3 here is CASSHDWEETQYF. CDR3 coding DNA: TGTGCCAGCAGCCACGATTGGGAAGAGACCCAGTACTTC.

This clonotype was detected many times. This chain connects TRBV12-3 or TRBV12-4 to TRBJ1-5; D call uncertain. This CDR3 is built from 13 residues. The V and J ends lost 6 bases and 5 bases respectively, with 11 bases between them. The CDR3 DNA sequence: TGTGCCAGCAGAAAAGCGAATTATCAGCCCCAGCATTTT. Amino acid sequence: CASRKANYQPQHF.

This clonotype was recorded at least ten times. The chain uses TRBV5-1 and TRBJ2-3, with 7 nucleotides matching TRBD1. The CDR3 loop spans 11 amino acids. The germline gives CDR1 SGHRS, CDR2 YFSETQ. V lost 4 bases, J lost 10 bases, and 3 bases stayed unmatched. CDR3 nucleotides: TGCGCCAGCAGCAATGGACAGGCGCAGTATTTT. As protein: CASSNGQAQYF.

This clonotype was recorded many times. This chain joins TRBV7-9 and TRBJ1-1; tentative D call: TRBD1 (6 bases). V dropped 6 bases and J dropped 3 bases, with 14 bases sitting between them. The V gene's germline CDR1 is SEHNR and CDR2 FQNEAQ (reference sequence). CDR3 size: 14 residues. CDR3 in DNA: TGTGCCAGCAGTATACAGGGAGCTGACACTGAAGCTTTCTTT. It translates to CASSIQGADTEAFF.

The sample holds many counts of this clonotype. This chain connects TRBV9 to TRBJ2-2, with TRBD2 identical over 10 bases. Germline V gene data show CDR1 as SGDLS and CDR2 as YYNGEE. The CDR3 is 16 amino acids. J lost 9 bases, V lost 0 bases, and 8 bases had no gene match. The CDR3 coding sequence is TGTGCCAGCAGCGTAGCTAGCGGGGGCCCCGGGAGGGAGCTGTTTTTT. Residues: CASSVASGGPGRELFF.

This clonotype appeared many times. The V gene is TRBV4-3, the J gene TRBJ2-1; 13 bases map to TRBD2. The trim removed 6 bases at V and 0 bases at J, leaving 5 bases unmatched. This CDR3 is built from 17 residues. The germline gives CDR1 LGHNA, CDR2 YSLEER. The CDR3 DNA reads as TGCGCCAGCAGGGGCGGGACTAGCGGGGCCTCCTACAATGAGCAGTTCTTC. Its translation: CASRGGTSGASYNEQFF.

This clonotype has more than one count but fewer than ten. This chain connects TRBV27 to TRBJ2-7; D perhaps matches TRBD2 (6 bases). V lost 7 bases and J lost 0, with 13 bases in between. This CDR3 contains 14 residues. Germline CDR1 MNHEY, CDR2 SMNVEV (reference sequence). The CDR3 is CASTPVGSSYEQYF. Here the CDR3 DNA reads TGTGCCAGCACCCCGGTCGGGAGCTCCTACGAGCAGTACTTC.

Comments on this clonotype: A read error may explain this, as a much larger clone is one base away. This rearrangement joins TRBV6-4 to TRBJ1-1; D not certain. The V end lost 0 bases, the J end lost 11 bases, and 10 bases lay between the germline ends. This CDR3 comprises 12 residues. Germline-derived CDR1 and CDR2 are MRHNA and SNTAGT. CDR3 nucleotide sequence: TGTGCCAGCAGTGACTCCGGGGAGGTGGCTTTCTTT. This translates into CASSDSGEVAFF.

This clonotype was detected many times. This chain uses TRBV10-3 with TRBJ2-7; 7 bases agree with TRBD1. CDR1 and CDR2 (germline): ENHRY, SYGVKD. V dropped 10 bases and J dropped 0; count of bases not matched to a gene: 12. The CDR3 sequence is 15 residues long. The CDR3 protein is CATEETGESSYEQYF. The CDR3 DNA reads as TGTGCCACCGAAGAAACAGGGGAGAGCTCCTACGAGCAGTACTTC.

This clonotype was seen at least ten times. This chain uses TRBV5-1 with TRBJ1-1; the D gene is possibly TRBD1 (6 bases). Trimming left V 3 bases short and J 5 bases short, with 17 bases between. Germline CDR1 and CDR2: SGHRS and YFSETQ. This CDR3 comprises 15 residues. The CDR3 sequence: CASSSEPRGSTEAFF. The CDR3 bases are TGCGCCAGCAGCTCCGAGCCCAGGGGATCGACTGAAGCTTTCTTT.

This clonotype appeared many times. The CDR3 spells CATSRDLGEQFF. The CDR3 bases are TGTGCCACCAGCAGAGATCTTGGTGAGCAGTTCTTC. V is TRBV15 and J is TRBJ2-1; D gene unclear. CDR1 is LNHNV, CDR2 YYDKDF, per germline (reference sequence). The CDR3 has 12 residues. V was cut by 0 bases and J by 9 bases, with 6 bases left in between.

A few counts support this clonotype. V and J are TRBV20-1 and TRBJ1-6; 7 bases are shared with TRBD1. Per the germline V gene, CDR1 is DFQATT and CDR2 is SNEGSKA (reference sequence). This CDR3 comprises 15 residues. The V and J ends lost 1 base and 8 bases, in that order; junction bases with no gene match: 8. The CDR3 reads CSARVLRDRDSPLHF. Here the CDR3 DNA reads TGCAGTGCTAGAGTCCTCAGGGACAGAGATTCACCCCTCCACTTT.

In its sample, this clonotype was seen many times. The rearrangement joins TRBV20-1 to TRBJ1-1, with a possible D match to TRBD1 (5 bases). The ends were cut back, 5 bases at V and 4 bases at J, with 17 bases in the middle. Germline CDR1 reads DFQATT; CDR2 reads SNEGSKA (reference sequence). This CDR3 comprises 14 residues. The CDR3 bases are TGCAGTGCTCGCACCAGGGCCCTGGGCACTGAAGCTTTCTTT. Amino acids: CSARTRALGTEAFF.